This TCR beta chain was recovered during a study of cytomegalovirus exposure and HLA in healthy donors. The CDR3 spans 12 residues. Germline V gene lookup returns CDR1 SNHLY and CDR2 FYNNEI. V shed 5 bases, J shed 9 bases, and the junction held 4 bases outside the gene matches. Broader study findings: When the data were analyzed later, several of the most significant clusters appeared to be linked to common viral pathogens.

This clone was seen a few times. Its antigen is not known. 13 Jbeta primers and 60 Vbeta primers were used for the PCR. Original data processing: It was a later analysis that counted tens of millions of unique TCR beta chains, of which about 10 million were shared. TCRdb keeps only in-frame clones here, not all; method: immunoSEQ multiplex PCR. Clonal size and the V and J genes are those of that table, whereas D and trimming came from the DNA. The repertoire holds 100,000 to 150,000 clones, with under 90% as singletons. This receptor was obtained from a middle-aged woman in good health and CMV-seropositive. What was sequenced was PBMCs. The gene calls are TRBV2 and TRBJ2-1; TRBD2 agrees at 7 bases. The DNA for the CDR3 is TGTGCCAGCAGTCCACTAGCGATTGAGCAGTTCTTC. It yields the protein CASSPLAIEQFF.